This TCR beta chain originates from a study of metastatic and nonmetastatic thyroid tumors (dated by TCRdb to about 2020). Broadly, across the study: Repertoires from peripheral blood and from tumor or nodule tissue samples of malignant and benign thyroid patients were compared. Overall study results and their limits: In both blood and tumor samples, TCR beta diversity was reported to be significantly higher in malignant tumors than in benign nodules.

No patient had received any treatment before thyroid surgery. Patient clinical samples collected from about 2012 to 2018 were retrospectively analysed using T-cell receptor beta sequencing. This clone occurred a few times. The antigen it binds to is not known. Base qualities are not provided; no much larger clone lies one nucleotide away. V is reduced by 0 bases and J by 8 bases, leaving a spacing of 16 bases between them. The CDR3 contains 15 residues, cysteine and phenylalanine counted. The read is trimmed to its CDR3 DNA, 45 bases read in frame from base 1. CDR1 and CDR2 are drawn from the germline V gene: MNHEY, SVGAGI. Libraries were made using PCR. Sequencing instrument: Illumina HiSeq 4000. High-throughput sequencing was used to profile the TCR beta-chain CDR3 region of each patient. As for how the authors treated the data: CDR3 differences across clinicopathological groups were used to build a classifier for discriminating distant-metastatic papillary thyroid cancer patients. The Shannon index was used to assess repertoire diversity, and the Morisita-Horn index was used to assess tumor-blood repertoire similarity. TCRdb reran the public reads through fastp at Q25 and MiXCR, keeping productive beta chains. For this entry, the V and J calls and clone size follow TCRdb and not the study's own pipeline. In all, the sample holds roughly 39,000 clones, and around 43% of those were seen once. The ten largest clones represent roughly 24% of the sample.

The TCR comes from a male donor with papillary thyroid cancer or a benign thyroid nodule (not recorded which). Some clones in this sample may be carry-over from other donors' samples. The sequenced material came from tumor tissue. The chain uses TRBV6-5 and TRBJ1-1, and perhaps TRBD1 as D gene, on 5 matching bases. The nucleotide sequence reads as follows: TGTGCCAGCAGTTACTCGACAGCCTACGGTGGGGAAGCTTTCTTT. This encodes CASSYSTAYGGEAFF.